The 6 T cell receptor beta chains listed next were all sequenced from one sample in a study of molecular identifiers for immune sequencing clone quantification. TCRdb re-called the PCR reads through MiXCR, storing one row per CDR3 protein. The sample includes a few hundred thousand distinct CDR3 sequences, around 23% of them seen just once. Sequencing was done on a sample of naive CD8+ T cells from blood, with Jurkat cell RNA spiked in. As for subset: FACS-sorted CD8+CD4-CCR7+CD45RA+ naive T cells. The receptors shown here come from a human donor in good health. Some libraries in this study had Jurkat cell RNA spiked in.

This clonotype has more than one count but fewer than ten. The chain couples TRBV7-2 to TRBJ2-1; 7 bases agree with TRBD1. From germline, CDR1 is SGHTA and CDR2 FQGNSA. The trim removed 3 bases at V and 3 bases at J, leaving 5 bases unmatched. CDR3 size: 15 residues. The CDR3 nucleotides are TGTGCCAGCAGCTTGAGACAGGGTATCTACAATGAGCAGTTCTTC. Protein sequence: CASSLRQGIYNEQFF.

This clonotype was observed many times. The CDR3 reads CASSLPLDRLNEAFF. The CDR3 nucleotides are TGTGCCAGCAGCTTACCCCTGGACAGGCTGAATGAAGCTTTCTTT. The gene calls are TRBV7-9 and TRBJ1-1; 7 nucleotides agree with TRBD1. The CDR3 totals 15 residues. The trim removed 2 bases at V and 7 bases at J, leaving 10 bases unmatched. The germline CDR1 and CDR2 sequences are SEHNR and FQNEAQ (reference sequence).

This clonotype appeared many times. The chain's CDR3 is CATSRPNDRGTEAFF. CDR3 DNA: TGTGCCACCAGCAGACCCAACGACAGGGGCACTGAAGCTTTCTTT. The rearrangement links TRBV15 to TRBJ1-1; 8 positions agree with TRBD1. The V segment lost 2 bases and the J segment 4 bases; nucleotides outside the gene matches: 6. Germline V lookup: CDR1 LNHNV, CDR2 YYDKDF (reference sequence). The CDR3 extends over 15 amino acids.

In this sample, this clonotype turned up many times. V gene TRBV28 combines with J gene TRBJ1-1, with TRBD1 matching 8 bases. Germline lookup yields CDR1 MDHEN and CDR2 SYDVKM. The CDR3 runs to 15 residues. J lost 4 bases, V lost 1 base, and 5 bases had no gene match. The CDR3 region has the DNA TGTGCCAGCAGTTTATCGCGGACAGGGTTCACTGAAGCTTTCTTT. It translates to CASSLSRTGFTEAFF.

This clonotype was counted a few times. CDR3 sequence: CASSLPRGTGESYEQYF. In nucleotides, the CDR3 is TGTGCCAGCAGTCTGCCCCGCGGGACAGGGGAGTCCTACGAGCAGTACTTC. The chain employs TRBV12-3 or TRBV12-4 and TRBJ2-7; 10 nucleotides match TRBD1. The CDR3 contains 17 residues. Germline trimming cut 5 bases from V and 1 base from J; bases unmatched to any gene: 11.

Notes on this clonotype: A much larger clone is a single base away; this may be a read error. The rearrangement links TRBV25-1 to TRBJ2-7, with TRBD2 identical over 8 bases. The CDR3 is 15 residues long. After removal of 4 bases from V and 7 bases from J, the junction contained 12 bases not matched to a gene. Germline values: CDR1 MGHDK, CDR2 SYGVNS. The CDR3 DNA reads as TGTGCCAGCAGTGTACCGGGACTAGAACACAATGAGCAGTACTTC. This translates into CASSVPGLEHNEQYF.